This T cell receptor (beta chain) was documented in a study of early T cells in non-severe SARS-CoV-2 infection. The CDR3 is 14 residues long. Per the germline V gene, CDR1 is SGHRS and CDR2 is YFSETQ. V lost 3 bases, J lost 5 bases, and 7 bases stayed unmatched. In the library, individual cDNA molecules carried attached unique molecular identifiers. Using its own MiXCR run on the 5' RACE reads, TCRdb lists one record per CDR3 protein. The sample contains fewer than 30,000 distinct CDR3 sequences, less than 10% of which appear only once. This clonotype occurred a few times. The receptor comes from an adult who was a healthcare worker with PCR-confirmed SARS-CoV-2 infection or an uninfected control (not recorded which). The V gene is TRBV5-1, the J gene TRBJ2-7; 8 bases are a match to TRBD2. Sequenced sample: whole blood. The CDR3 sequence: CASSSGTSLHEQYF. Here the CDR3 DNA reads TGCGCCAGCAGCTCCGGGACTAGTCTCCACGAGCAGTACTTC.